This T cell receptor (beta chain) was observed in a study of human CD4 T cells and Enterobacteriaceae. The study, taken as a whole, reports: Ex vivo reactivity came only from nucleotide matches to CFSE-low cultures.

All CD4+ cells other than CD45RA+CCR7+CD95- naive cells were sorted as memory, over 95% pure. Healthy donor blood came from Swiss blood donation centers. Sorted cells lacked CD8+, CD14+, CD16+, CD56+, CD19+ and CD25-bright cells. As to this clone: The antigen remains undetermined.

There are 15 residues in the CDR3. Trimming stripped 4 bases from V and 1 base from J, with 10 bases between. Germline assignment: CDR1 MGHRA and CDR2 YSYEKL. TCRdb's table, derived via immunoSEQ multiplex PCR, lists solely in-frame clones and lacks some. The table records some 29,000 clones, just under 85% of them present only once. The sequencing input was memory CD4+ T cells from blood. The TCR originated in a human donor in good health. J is TRBJ2-2 and V is TRBV4-1; TRBD1 is a possible D gene (6 bases). CDR3 coding DNA: TGCGCCAGCAGCCCTGGGACACAGAACACCGGGGAGCTGTTTTTT. Translated, it gives CASSPGTQNTGELFF.